What follows are 20 T cell receptor beta chains derived from one specimen sequenced in a study of blood T cell repertoires in COVID-19. Method: immunoSEQ multiplex PCR; TCRdb's copy keeps in-frame clones and lacks some. This sample has 200,000 or so clones; about 90% occur once, and the top ten carry about 2%. Sequencing was done on a sample of peripheral blood. These receptors all stem from a man aged 40-49 years with active or convalescent COVID-19.

The chain employs TRBV27 and TRBJ1-6, with D perhaps TRBD1 (5 bases). CDR3 length equals 14 residues. Per the germline V gene, CDR1 is MNHEY and CDR2 is SMNVEV (reference sequence). Trimming removed 2 bases at V and 7 bases at J, with 9 bases between. This CDR3 is CASSLQGVNSPLHF. The DNA of the CDR3 is TGTGCCAGCAGTTTACAGGGTGTGAATTCACCCCTCCACTTT.

The chain employs TRBV24-1 and TRBJ2-1, with 8 bases identical to TRBD2. The V gene end was trimmed by 3 bases and the J gene end by 9 bases; junction bases not matched to a gene: 18. This CDR3 has 18 amino acids. Germline CDR1 is KGHDR and CDR2 is SFDVKD. The CDR3 DNA follows: TGTGCCACCAGTGATCCTACGTCCGGGACTAGAGTTATAGGTGAGCAGTTCTTC. Its protein is CATSDPTSGTRVIGEQFF.

The sample holds a few counts of this clone. The chain couples TRBV7-7 to TRBJ2-3, with D possibly being TRBD2 (7 bases). V was clipped by 6 bases and J by 1 base, with 14 bases between them. The CDR3 has 15 residues. Germline values: CDR1 SSHAT, CDR2 FNYEAQ (reference sequence). The CDR3 nucleotides are TGTGCCAGCAGTTCCGGGGGGCTCGGCACAGATACGCAGTATTTT. Translated: CASSSGGLGTDTQYF.

The chain links TRBV19 to TRBJ1-5, with 8 nucleotides matching TRBD1. J was trimmed by 4 bases and V by 5 bases; bases with no gene match: 4. Germline V gene lookup returns CDR1 LNHDA and CDR2 SQIVND (reference sequence). The CDR3 spans 14 residues. The CDR3 loop is CASSARTGNQPQHF. CDR3 sequence (DNA): TGTGCCAGTAGTGCACGGACAGGGAATCAGCCCCAGCATTTT.

J is TRBJ2-2 and V is TRBV6-5; 9 bases match TRBD1. The V segment lost 6 bases and the J segment 3 bases; nucleotides outside the gene matches: 5. Germline CDR1 and CDR2: MNHEY and SVGAGI. The CDR3 runs 15 residues. CDR3 nucleotide sequence: TGTGCCAGCAGGGAGGACAGGGGCCACACCGGGGAGCTGTTTTTT. It yields the protein CASREDRGHTGELFF.

This clone has more than one count but fewer than ten. CDR3 DNA sequence: TGTGCAAGTCGCTTTAACTCAGGTTGCTCTGGAAACACCATATATTTT. The encoded protein is CASRFNSGCSGNTIYF. J is TRBJ1-3 and V is TRBV12-2; TRBD1 is the table's D call, not checked against the DNA. TRBV12-2 is a recognized pseudogene. The CDR3 sequence is 16 residues long.

This sequence joins TRBV30 and TRBJ1-5; 7 bases fit TRBD1. Germline V gives CDR1 GTSNPN, CDR2 SVGIG (reference sequence). V lost 4 bases, J lost 0 bases, and 6 bases stayed unmatched. The CDR3 consists of 15 residues. CDR3 loop: CAWTRTGLSNQPQHF. The CDR3, as DNA: TGTGCCTGGACCAGGACAGGCCTTAGCAATCAGCCCCAGCATTTT.

The chain is built from TRBV27 and TRBJ1-4, with D maybe TRBD1 (5 bases). In germline, CDR1 is MNHEY, CDR2 SMNVEV (reference sequence). This CDR3 is built from 16 residues. V was cut by 1 base and J by 0 bases, with 9 bases left in between. DNA for the CDR3: TGTGCCAGCAGTTTATGGGGGACTACAACTAATGAAAAACTGTTTTTT. Protein product: CASSLWGTTTNEKLFF.

In this sample, this clone turned up once. Here the CDR3 reads CASSAARVVGTEAFF. The CDR3 DNA is TGTGCCAGCAGTGCGGCCAGGGTTGTGGGCACTGAAGCTTTCTTT. V is TRBV2 and J is TRBJ1-1; perhaps TRBD1 as D (5 bases). Germline lookup yields CDR1 SNHLY and CDR2 FYNNEI. The CDR3 sequence is 15 residues long. The V and J ends lost 4 bases and 4 bases respectively, with 16 bases between them.

The chain carries TRBV2 and TRBJ1-4; 9 nucleotides match TRBD1. The CDR3 length is 13 residues. The J segment lost 7 bases and the V segment lost 6 bases, leaving 3 bases of the junction unmatched. Looked up from germline, CDR1 is SNHLY and CDR2 is FYNNEI. The CDR3: CASRDRGSEKLFF. The CDR3, as DNA: TGTGCCAGCAGGGACAGGGGAAGTGAAAAACTGTTTTTT.

This chain joins TRBV18 and TRBJ2-7; 11 nucleotides line up with TRBD1. This CDR3 contains 15 residues. V was pared by 3 bases and J by 4 bases, with 5 bases of the junction left unmatched. The germline V gene has CDR1 KGHSH and CDR2 LQKENI. The CDR3 is CASSPEGQGVYEQYF. CDR3 in DNA: TGTGCCAGCTCACCGGAGGGACAGGGGGTATACGAGCAGTACTTC.

This clone was seen only a few times. V is TRBV3-1 (or the pseudogene TRBV3-2) and J is TRBJ2-1; D is unresolved. This CDR3 is built from 11 residues. The germline V and J ends were trimmed by 1 base and 8 bases, with 3 bases remaining between them. Germline V lookup: CDR1 LGHDT, CDR2 YNNKEL (reference sequence). CDR3 in amino acids: CASSQVYEQFF. The CDR3, as DNA: TGTGCCAGCAGCCAAGTATATGAGCAGTTCTTC.

The chain employs TRBV27 and TRBJ1-2; weak D call: TRBD1 (6 bases). The V and J ends lost 0 bases and 3 bases respectively, with 14 bases between them. The germline V gene encodes CDR1 MNHEY and CDR2 SMNVEV (reference sequence). The CDR3 is made up of 16 amino acids. The chain's CDR3 is CASSLSRTDSDYGYTF. The CDR3 DNA reads TGTGCCAGCAGTTTATCCCGGACAGATTCAGACTATGGCTACACCTTC.

This chain links TRBV6-5 with TRBJ1-6, with 8 bases that match TRBD1. Trimming cost V 7 bases and J 6 bases; bases outside gene matches: 5. Germline values: CDR1 MNHEY, CDR2 SVGAGI. The CDR3 consists of 14 residues. The CDR3 DNA follows: TGTGCCAGCACCCTAGACAGGGGTAATTCACCCCTCCACTTT. Its translation: CASTLDRGNSPLHF.

The CDR3: CASSPGLAGGVKETQYF. CDR3 nucleotide sequence: TGTGCCAGCAGTCCGGGACTAGCGGGGGGAGTAAAAGAGACCCAGTACTTC. V gene TRBV27 combines with J gene TRBJ2-5, with TRBD2 matching over 15 bases. J was trimmed by 3 bases and V by 5 bases; bases with no gene match: 7. Germline V gene data show CDR1 as MNHEY and CDR2 as SMNVEV (reference sequence). The length of the CDR3 is 17 residues.

The count of this clone is one. V is TRBV14 and J is TRBJ2-2, with D possibly being TRBD1 (5 bases). Trimming stripped 4 bases from V and 2 bases from J, with 14 bases between. The CDR3 is 16 amino acids. Germline V lookup: CDR1 SGHDN, CDR2 FVKESK. The CDR3 DNA reads TGTGCCAGCAGCCCACAGAGAGACAGTAACACCGGGGAGCTGTTTTTT. This gives the protein CASSPQRDSNTGELFF. Full variable domain (rest looked up from reference TRBV14 and TRBJ2-2): EAGVTQFPSHSVIEKGQTVTLRCDPISGHDNLYWYRRVMGKEIKFLLHFVKESKQDESGMPNNRFLAERTGGTYSTLKVQPAELEDSGVYFCASSPQRDSNTGELFFGEGSRLTVL.

This clone occurred once. The chain has TRBV3-1 (or the pseudogene TRBV3-2) and TRBJ2-1; a weak D match, TRBD1 (6 bases). CDR3 length: 14 residues. CDR1 and CDR2 (germline): LGHDT, YNNKEL (reference sequence). V lost 3 bases and J 1 base, leaving 7 bases between the germline ends. CDR3 coding DNA: TGTGCCAGCAGCCATACAGGGTCCTACAATGAGCAGTTCTTC. This encodes CASSHTGSYNEQFF.

The gene calls are TRBV6-6 and TRBJ2-6; 8 bases align to TRBD1. Per the germline V gene, CDR1 is MNHNY and CDR2 is SVGAGI (reference sequence). The CDR3 totals 14 residues. The V and J ends lost 10 bases and 4 bases, in that order; junction bases with no gene match: 6. This chain's CDR3 is CATGQGSGANVLTF. In DNA form, the CDR3 reads TGTGCCACCGGACAGGGATCCGGGGCCAACGTCCTGACTTTC.

The J gene is TRBJ2-2, the V gene TRBV5-1, with 9 bases that match TRBD2. The germline gives CDR1 SGHRS, CDR2 YFSETQ. The CDR3 runs to 18 residues. The V gene end was trimmed by 4 bases and the J gene end by 5 bases; junction bases not matched to a gene: 15. CDR3 region: CASSTSTRGGAKTGELFF. CDR3 sequence (DNA): TGCGCCAGCAGCACGTCGACTCGCGGGGGGGCCAAGACCGGGGAGCTGTTTTTT.

The V gene is TRBV19, the J gene TRBJ2-3, with D unclear. Germline V gives CDR1 LNHDA, CDR2 SQIVND (reference sequence). This CDR3 is 11 amino acids long. Trimming cost V 2 bases and J 5 bases, with 2 bases left between them. The CDR3 nucleotides are TGTGCCAGTAGTATACTAGATACGCAGTATTTT. Amino acid sequence: CASSILDTQYF.